The 3 T cell receptor beta chains below come from one sample, sequenced in a study of blood T cells in healthy people across ages. A second about 7 to 11 cycle PCR used barcoded and J-beta primers. In TCRdb, the 5' RACE reads were re-called with MiXCR into one record per CDR3 protein. Of hundreds of thousands of distinct CDR3 sequences listed, approximately 53% are singletons. Sequenced: blood. These receptor sequences come from a man aged 40-49 years in good health.

The chain employs TRBV20-1 and TRBJ2-5; possibly TRBD1 or TRBD2 for D (5 bases each). Germline values: CDR1 DFQATT, CDR2 SNEGSKA (reference sequence). The CDR3 runs to 16 residues. V was cut by 0 bases and J by 2 bases, with 16 bases left in between. The CDR3 loop is CSARDYRGRAQETQYF. In DNA form, the CDR3 reads TGCAGTGCTAGAGATTACCGGGGACGGGCTCAAGAGACCCAGTACTTC.

In its sample, this clonotype was seen once. The chain links TRBV6-1 to TRBJ1-5; unclear D gene. This CDR3 contains 14 residues. V dropped 0 bases and J dropped 3 bases, with 6 bases sitting between them. Looked up from germline, CDR1 is MNHNS and CDR2 is SASEGT. Here the CDR3 reads CASSEAADNQPQHF. The CDR3 DNA follows: TGTGCCAGCAGTGAAGCCGCGGACAATCAGCCCCAGCATTTT.

This clonotype was seen just once. The chain recombines TRBV12-3 or TRBV12-4 with TRBJ2-1; TRBD1 aligns across 7 bases. The trim removed 4 bases at V and 6 bases at J, leaving 6 bases unmatched. The CDR3 has 14 residues. The CDR3 spells CASSWGRQGNEQFF. CDR3 nucleotide sequence: TGTGCCAGCAGTTGGGGGCGACAGGGCAATGAGCAGTTCTTC.